The clone carrying this T cell receptor (beta chain) was detected ten times or more. From RNA, the CDR3 regions of TCR beta chains were amplified and sequenced. Second-round multiplex PCR followed a first-round RT-PCR using HTBI primers. MiXCR, run by TCRdb on the multiplex PCR reads, gives a single entry per CDR3 protein. The sample lists roughly 400,000 distinct CDR3 sequences, around 20% occurring once. The data were obtained in a study of Graves' ophthalmopathy and Graves' hyperthyroidism. Trimming removed 3 bases from V and 5 bases from J; junction bases left unmatched: 18. The length of the CDR3 is 18 residues. In germline, CDR1 is SGHAT, CDR2 FQDESV (reference sequence).

The sequencing input was peripheral blood. The receptor was isolated from a woman aged 18-29 years with Graves' ophthalmopathy. The genes are TRBV11-1 and TRBJ2-5, with 7 bases lining up with TRBD1. CDR3 nucleotide sequence: TGTGCCAGCAGCTTCCCGAGGACCGGACAGGATCTACGGGAGACCCAGTACTTC. Protein: CASSFPRTGQDLRETQYF.